This T cell receptor beta chain was obtained from a study of control samples from healthy donors and cancer patients. Profiled with immunoSEQ multiplex PCR; TCRdb holds only in-frame clones, not every one. The sample shows approximately 170,000 clones, 91% of them seen only once. This CDR3 comprises 15 residues. Germline loops: CDR1 WNHNN, CDR2 SYGVQD (reference sequence). The V end was cut by 4 bases, the J end by 2 bases, with 13 bases between. This clonotype originated in a woman in her twenties or thirties in good health. V usage is TRBV10-1 and J usage is TRBJ2-3; D ambiguous. Sequences were obtained from blood. The CDR3 DNA sequence: TGCGCCAGCAGTGCGGGCCGGATGGACACAGATACGCAGTATTTT. This translates into CASSAGRMDTDTQYF.